The present TCR beta chain was sequenced within a study of blood T cell repertoires in COVID-19. In the study overall: Sites in the United States, Italy and Spain provided acute and convalescent COVID-19 samples. Nucleic acid was either cDNA or gDNA, and it came from T cells, B-cell-depleted T cells, or PBMCs.

Between the trimmed V and J ends, which lost 4 bases and 2 bases, there was a span of 17 bases. The CDR3 is 16 amino acids. The germline gives CDR1 LGHDT, CDR2 YNNKEL (reference sequence). Methods used by the authors: Reference gene primer amplification in the assay estimated nucleated cell counts. Measured with immunoSEQ multiplex PCR; TCRdb has only the in-frame clones, and not every one. V, J and clone size were drawn from that table, and D and trimming were deduced from the DNA. The sample carries approximately 97,000 clones, over 75% recorded once. This clone was found a few times. The receptor was derived from a man aged 55-75 years with acute or convalescent COVID-19. Sequenced material: peripheral blood. This chain links TRBV3-1 (or the pseudogene TRBV3-2) with TRBJ2-5; a possible D gene is TRBD2 (5 bases). The chain's CDR3 is CASSRLVGGGQETQYF. DNA for the CDR3: TGTGCCAGCAGCCGATTGGTGGGCGGCGGGCAAGAGACCCAGTACTTC.